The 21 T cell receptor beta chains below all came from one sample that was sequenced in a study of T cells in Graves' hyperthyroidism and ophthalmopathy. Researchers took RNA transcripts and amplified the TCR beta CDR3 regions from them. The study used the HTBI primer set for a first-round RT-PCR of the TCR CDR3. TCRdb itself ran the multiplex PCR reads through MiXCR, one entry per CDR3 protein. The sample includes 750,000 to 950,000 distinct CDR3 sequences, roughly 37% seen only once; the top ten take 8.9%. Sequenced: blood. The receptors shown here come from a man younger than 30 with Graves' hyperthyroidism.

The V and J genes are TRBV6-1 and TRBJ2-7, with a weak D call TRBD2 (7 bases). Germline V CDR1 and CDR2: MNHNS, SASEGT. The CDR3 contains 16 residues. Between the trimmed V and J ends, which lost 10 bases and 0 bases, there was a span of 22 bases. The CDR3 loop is CATREGGGGDSYEQYF. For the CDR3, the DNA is TGTGCCACCAGAGAGGGCGGGGGCGGTGACTCCTACGAGCAGTACTTC.

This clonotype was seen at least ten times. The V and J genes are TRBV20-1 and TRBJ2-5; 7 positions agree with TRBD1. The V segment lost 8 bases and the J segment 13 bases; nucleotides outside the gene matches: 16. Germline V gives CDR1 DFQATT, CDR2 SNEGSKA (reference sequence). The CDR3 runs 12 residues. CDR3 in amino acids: CSPQGTVGVGYF. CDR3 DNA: TGCAGTCCCCAAGGGACAGTGGGCGTAGGGTACTTC.

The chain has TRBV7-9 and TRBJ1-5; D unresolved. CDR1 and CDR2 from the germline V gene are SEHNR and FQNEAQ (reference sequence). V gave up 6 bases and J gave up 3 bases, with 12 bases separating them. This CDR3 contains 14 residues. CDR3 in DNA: TGTGCCAGCAGTTTGCAACTAACCAATCAGCCCCAGCATTTT. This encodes CASSLQLTNQPQHF.

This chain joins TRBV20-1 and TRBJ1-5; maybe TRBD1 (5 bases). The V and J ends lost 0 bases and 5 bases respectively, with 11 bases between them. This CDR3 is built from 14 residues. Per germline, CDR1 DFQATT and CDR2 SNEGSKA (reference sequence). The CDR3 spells CSAREELGDQPQHF. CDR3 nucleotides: TGCAGTGCTAGAGAGGAACTAGGGGATCAGCCCCAGCATTTT.

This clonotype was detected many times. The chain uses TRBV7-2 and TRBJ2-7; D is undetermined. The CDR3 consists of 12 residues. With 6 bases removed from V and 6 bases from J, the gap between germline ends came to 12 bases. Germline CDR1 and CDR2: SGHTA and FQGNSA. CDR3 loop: CASSWTVSEQYF. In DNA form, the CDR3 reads TGTGCCAGCAGTTGGACGGTCAGCGAGCAGTACTTC.

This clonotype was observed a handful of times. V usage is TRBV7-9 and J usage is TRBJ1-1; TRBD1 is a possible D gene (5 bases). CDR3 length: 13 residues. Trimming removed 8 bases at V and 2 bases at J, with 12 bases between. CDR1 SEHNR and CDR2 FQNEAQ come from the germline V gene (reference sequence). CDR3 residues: CASLRWDNTEAFF. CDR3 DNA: TGTGCCAGCCTACGGTGGGACAACACTGAAGCTTTCTTT.

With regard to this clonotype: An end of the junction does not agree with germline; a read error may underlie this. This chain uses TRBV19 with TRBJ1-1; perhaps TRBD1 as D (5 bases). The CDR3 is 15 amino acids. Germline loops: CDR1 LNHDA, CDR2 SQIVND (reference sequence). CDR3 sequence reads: CASSSRERPNTEAYF. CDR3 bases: TGTGCCAGTAGCTCCAGGGAACGGCCGAACACTGAAGCTTACTTT.

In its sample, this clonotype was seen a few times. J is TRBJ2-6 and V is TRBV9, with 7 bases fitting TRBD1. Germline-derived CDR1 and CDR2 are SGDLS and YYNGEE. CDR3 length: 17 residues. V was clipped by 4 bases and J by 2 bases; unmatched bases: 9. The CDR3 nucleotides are TGTGCCAGCAGCCTATACGTGACAGGGACTGGGGCCAACGTCCTGACTTTC. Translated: CASSLYVTGTGANVLTF.

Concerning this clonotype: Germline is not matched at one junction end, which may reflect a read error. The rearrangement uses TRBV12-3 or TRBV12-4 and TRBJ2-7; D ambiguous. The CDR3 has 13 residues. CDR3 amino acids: CASSQVSGYEQYF. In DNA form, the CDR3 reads TGCGCCAGCAGCCAAGTGTCGGGCTACGAGCAGTACTTC.

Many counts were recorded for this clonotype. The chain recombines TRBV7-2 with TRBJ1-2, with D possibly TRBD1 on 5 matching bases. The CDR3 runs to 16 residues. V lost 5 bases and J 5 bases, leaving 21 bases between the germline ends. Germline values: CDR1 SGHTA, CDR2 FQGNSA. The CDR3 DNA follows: TGTGCCAGCAGCCCTCAGGGAATTAGTCAACCTTATGGCTACACCTTC. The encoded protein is CASSPQGISQPYGYTF.

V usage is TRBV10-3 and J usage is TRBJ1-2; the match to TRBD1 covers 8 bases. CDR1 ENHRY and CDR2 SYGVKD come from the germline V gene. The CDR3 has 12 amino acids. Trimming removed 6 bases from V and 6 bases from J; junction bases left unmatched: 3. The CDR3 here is CAISSTGDGYTF. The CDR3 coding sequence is TGTGCCATCAGCTCGACAGGGGATGGCTACACCTTC.

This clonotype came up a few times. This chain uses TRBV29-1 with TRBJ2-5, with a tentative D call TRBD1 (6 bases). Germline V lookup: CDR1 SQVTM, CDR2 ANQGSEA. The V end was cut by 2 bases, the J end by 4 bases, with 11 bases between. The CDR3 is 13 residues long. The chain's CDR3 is CSVETGSGETQYF. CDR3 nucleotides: TGCAGCGTTGAAACAGGGTCCGGAGAGACCCAGTACTTC.

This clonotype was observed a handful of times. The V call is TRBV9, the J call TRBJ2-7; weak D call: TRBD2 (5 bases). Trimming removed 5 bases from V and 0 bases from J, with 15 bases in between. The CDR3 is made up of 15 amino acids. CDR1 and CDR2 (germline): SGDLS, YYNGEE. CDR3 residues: CASSPMPGSSYEQYF. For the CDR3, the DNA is TGTGCCAGCAGTCCTATGCCGGGGTCCTCCTACGAGCAGTACTTC.

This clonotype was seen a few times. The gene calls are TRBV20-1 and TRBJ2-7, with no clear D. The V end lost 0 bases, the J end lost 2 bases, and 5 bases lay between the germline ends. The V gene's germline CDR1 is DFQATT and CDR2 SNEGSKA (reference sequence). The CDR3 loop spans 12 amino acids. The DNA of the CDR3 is TGCAGTGCTAGAGATCCCACCTACGAGCAGTACTTC. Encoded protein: CSARDPTYEQYF.

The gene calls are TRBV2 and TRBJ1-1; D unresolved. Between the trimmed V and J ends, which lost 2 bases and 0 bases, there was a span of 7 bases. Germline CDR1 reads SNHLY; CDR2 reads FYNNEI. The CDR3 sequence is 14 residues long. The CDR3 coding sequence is TGTGCCAGCAGTGAACGGCAGATGAACACTGAAGCTTTCTTT. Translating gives CASSERQMNTEAFF.

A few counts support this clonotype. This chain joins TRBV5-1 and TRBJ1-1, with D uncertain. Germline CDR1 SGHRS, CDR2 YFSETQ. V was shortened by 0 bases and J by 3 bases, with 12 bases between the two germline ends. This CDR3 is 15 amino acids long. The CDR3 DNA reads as TGCGCCAGCAGCTTGGAAGCTCCCTTCGACACTGAAGCTTTCTTT. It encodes CASSLEAPFDTEAFF.

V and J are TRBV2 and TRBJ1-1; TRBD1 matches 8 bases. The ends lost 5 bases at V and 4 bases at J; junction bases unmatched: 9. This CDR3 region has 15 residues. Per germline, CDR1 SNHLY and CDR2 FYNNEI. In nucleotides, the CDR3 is TGTGCCAGCAGTAAAACCGGACAGGGATCCACTGAAGCTTTCTTT. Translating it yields CASSKTGQGSTEAFF.

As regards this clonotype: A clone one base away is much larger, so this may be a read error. As DNA, the CDR3 is TGCAGTGCTAGGATTGGGGGCGGAAACACCATGTATTTT. It is translated as CSARIGGGNTMYF. This chain joins TRBV20-1 and TRBJ1-3, with TRBD1 as a possible D gene (6 bases). The length of the CDR3 is 13 residues. Germline-derived CDR1 and CDR2 are DFQATT and SNEGSKA (reference sequence).

CDR3 sequence reads: CASSEGDTLFF. CDR3 DNA: TGTGCCAGCAGTGAGGGGGACACACTGTTTTTT. This chain links TRBV2 with TRBJ1-4; TRBD1 is a possible D gene (6 bases). Trimming took 3 bases from V and 13 from J, leaving 9 bases between them. The germline V gene has CDR1 SNHLY and CDR2 FYNNEI. The CDR3 spans 11 residues.

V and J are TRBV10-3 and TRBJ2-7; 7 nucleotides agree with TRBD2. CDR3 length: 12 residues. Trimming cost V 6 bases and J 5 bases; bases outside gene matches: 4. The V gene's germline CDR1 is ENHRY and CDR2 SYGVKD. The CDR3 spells CAIRASGDEQYF. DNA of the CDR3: TGTGCCATCAGGGCCAGCGGGGACGAGCAGTACTTC.

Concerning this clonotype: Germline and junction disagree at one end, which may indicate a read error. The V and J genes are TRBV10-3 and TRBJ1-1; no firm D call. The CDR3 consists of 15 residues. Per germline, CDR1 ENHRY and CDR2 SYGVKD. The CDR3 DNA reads TGTGCCAGCAGTGACGGAGTCGAGGCTAGCGCTGAAGCTTTCTTT. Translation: CASSDGVEASAEAFF.